The source of this T cell receptor beta chain is a study of shared clonotypes between healthy human individuals. Whole-study results and caveats: Non-shared clonotypes displayed generation probabilities falling below those of clonotypes present in all four donors. Compared with memory subsets, naive subsets generally had larger estimated richness.

This clone was recorded only once. What it binds is not known. With 5 bases clipped from V and 4 bases from J, the junction kept 9 bases outside the gene matches. This CDR3 has 15 residues. Germline lookup yields CDR1 MNHEY and CDR2 SMNVEV (reference sequence). The assay was immunoSEQ multiplex PCR, and TCRdb's table has in-frame clones only and misses some. Among hundreds of thousands of clones listed, approximately 96% were seen once. Naive CD8 cells, CD45RO-negative and positively selected for CCR7, excluded terminally differentiated effector memory CD45RA+ cells. Sequenced input: naive CD8+ T cells sorted from blood. This chain connects TRBV27 to TRBJ1-2; 8 bases match TRBD1. This clonotype was sampled from a woman aged 25 to 39 in good health. CDR3 in amino acids: CASSPRTGQVYGYTF. The CDR3 region has the DNA TGTGCCAGCAGTCCCCGGACAGGGCAGGTCTATGGCTACACCTTC.